The rows below give T cell receptor beta chains drawn from one sample of a study of cytomegalovirus exposure and HLA in healthy donors. Profiling relied on immunoSEQ multiplex PCR, and the TCRdb table lists in-frame clones only, not all of them. The sample holds approximately 110,000 clones. The material sequenced was PBMCs. The receptor set was obtained from a man between 18 and 35 years old in good health and CMV-seronegative. Each CDR3 is given with its conserved first and last residue. The D gene is left open where the match is weak.

TRBV10-2,TRBJ2-3,NA,CASSGWGQGRIGTDTQYF,TGCGCCAGCAGTGGATGGGGGCAGGGCCGCATCGGCACAGATACGCAGTATTTT
TRBV6-1,TRBJ1-1,TRBD1,CASSSQGTGGTEAFF,TGTGCCAGCAGTTCGCAAGGGACAGGGGGCACTGAAGCTTTCTTT
TRBV7-9,TRBJ1-1,NA,CASSAETGLNTEAFF,TGTGCCAGCAGCGCAGAGACAGGTTTGAACACTGAAGCTTTCTTT
TRBV6-1,TRBJ1-2,NA,CASSFRVYEGYTF,TGTGCCAGCAGTTTCAGGGTTTACGAGGGCTACACCTTC
TRBV18,TRBJ2-3,NA,CASSPLQGPDTQYF,TGTGCCAGCTCACCATTGCAGGGGCCAGATACGCAGTATTTT
TRBV27,TRBJ2-1,NA,CASSTRLVGEQFF,TGTGCCAGCAGTACCCGACTAGTAGGTGAGCAGTTCTTC
TRBV19,TRBJ1-2,TRBD1,CASKGRDSSSYGYTF,TGTGCCAGTAAGGGAAGGGACAGCTCTTCCTATGGCTACACCTTC
TRBV28,TRBJ1-2,TRBD1,CASSWRDSRNGYTF,TGTGCCAGCAGTTGGCGGGACAGTAGGAATGGCTACACCTTC
TRBV28,TRBJ2-1,TRBD1,CASRELNRGNEQFF,TGTGCCAGCAGAGAACTAAACAGGGGCAATGAGCAGTTCTTC
TRBV5-1,TRBJ2-3,NA,CASSPALGTDTQYF,TGCGCCAGCTCCCCGGCCCTAGGCACAGATACGCAGTATTTT
TRBV18,TRBJ2-1,TRBD1,CASSRDRGLSYNEQFF,TGTGCCAGTTCCCGGGACAGGGGGCTATCCTACAATGAGCAGTTCTTC
TRBV6-6,TRBJ2-1,NA,CASSAMAGNSYNEQFF,TGTGCCAGCAGTGCCATGGCAGGGAACTCCTACAATGAGCAGTTCTTC
TRBV7-2,TRBJ2-7,TRBD2,CASSVGTSGAYEQYF,TGTGCCAGCAGCGTCGGGACTAGCGGTGCCTACGAGCAGTACTTC
TRBV6-6,TRBJ1-6,TRBD1,CASSSQGDYNSPLHF,TGTGCCAGCAGTTCTCAGGGGGACTATAATTCACCCCTCCACTTT
TRBV9,TRBJ2-1,NA,CASSVGLDASRNINEQFF,TGTGCCAGCAGCGTAGGGCTAGATGCCTCACGAAACATCAATGAGCAGTTCTTC
TRBV10-3,TRBJ2-1,TRBD1,CAIRDRGMNEQFF,TGTGCCATCAGGGACAGGGGGATGAATGAGCAGTTCTTC
TRBV9,TRBJ1-1,NA,CASSVGRGGNTEAFF,TGTGCCAGCAGCGTAGGAAGGGGTGGAAACACTGAAGCTTTCTTT
TRBV18,TRBJ2-7,TRBD1,CASSTQDRGLDEQYF,TGTGCCAGCTCAACACAGGACAGGGGACTTGACGAGCAGTACTTC
TRBV9,TRBJ2-7,TRBD1,CASSVAGQGYEQYF,TGTGCCAGCAGCGTAGCGGGACAGGGGTACGAGCAGTACTTC
TRBV20-1,TRBJ1-2,NA,CSARVDYGYTF,TGCAGTGCTAGAGTAGACTATGGCTACACCTTC
TRBV28,TRBJ2-5,NA,CASSSLQGYQETQYF,TGTGCCAGCAGTTCCCTCCAGGGATACCAAGAGACCCAGTACTTC
TRBV28,TRBJ1-3,NA,CASSLWVGPASSGNTIYF,TGTGCCAGCAGTTTATGGGTTGGGCCCGCCAGCTCTGGAAACACCATATATTTT
TRBV4-1,TRBJ1-5,NA,CASSRETGGFVQPQHF,TGCGCCAGCAGCCGAGAGACAGGAGGCTTCGTTCAGCCCCAGCATTTT
TRBV4-2,TRBJ2-1,TRBD2,CASSQSGTSGGMNEQFF,TGTGCCAGCAGCCAGTCCGGGACTAGCGGGGGGATGAATGAGCAGTTCTTC
TRBV2,TRBJ1-5,NA,CASSGGGGNQPQHF,TGTGCCAGCAGTGGAGGGGGGGGCAATCAGCCCCAGCATTTT
TRBV19,TRBJ2-1,TRBD2,CASRGRLAGSQPEQFF,TGTGCCAGTAGAGGTAGACTAGCGGGGTCCCAGCCTGAGCAGTTCTTC
TRBV6-4,TRBJ2-1,TRBD1,CASSEGTGGNEQFF,TGTGCCAGCAGTGAGGGGACAGGGGGCAATGAGCAGTTCTTC
TRBV14,TRBJ2-3,TRBD2,CASSPGTSGSTANWADTQYF,TGTGCCAGCAGCCCAGGGACTAGCGGGAGTACGGCTAATTGGGCAGATACGCAGTATTTT
TRBV19,TRBJ2-2,NA,CASSIFQGMNTGELFF,TGTGCCAGTAGTATTTTCCAGGGGATGAACACCGGGGAGCTGTTTTTT
TRBV30,TRBJ1-2,TRBD1,CAWSRDRPQGYTF,TGTGCCTGGAGTCGGGACAGGCCCCAAGGCTACACCTTC
TRBV5-1,TRBJ2-7,NA,CASSLGWRSDEQYF,TGCGCCAGCAGCTTGGGTTGGAGGTCGGACGAGCAGTACTTC
TRBV6-1,TRBJ2-7,TRBD1,CASKGQGDTYEQYF,TGTGCCAGCAAAGGACAGGGGGACACCTACGAGCAGTACTTC
TRBV14,TRBJ2-1,NA,CASSPGGGTSYNEQFF,TGTGCCAGCAGCCCGGGAGGGGGCACCTCCTACAATGAGCAGTTCTTC
TRBV27,TRBJ1-2,NA,CASGTTANGYTF,TGTGCCAGCGGCACGACAGCTAATGGCTACACCTTC
TRBV19,TRBJ1-6,NA,CASSIRQHNSPLHF,TGTGCCAGTAGTATAAGACAGCATAATTCACCCCTCCACTTT
TRBV6-5,TRBJ1-5,TRBD1,CASSWDRFSNQPQHF,TGTGCCAGCAGCTGGGACAGGTTTAGCAATCAGCCCCAGCATTTT
TRBV5-4,TRBJ2-2,TRBD1,CASSPKPGQGARTGELFF,TGTGCCAGCAGTCCGAAACCGGGACAGGGGGCGCGCACCGGGGAGCTGTTTTTT
TRBV5-1,TRBJ2-2,NA,CASNPETGELFF,TGCGCCAGCAACCCGGAGACCGGGGAGCTGTTTTTT
TRBV4-1,TRBJ2-3,NA,CASSQAAVTSTDTQYF,TGCGCCAGCAGCCAAGCAGCGGTAACTAGCACAGATACGCAGTATTTT
TRBV7-6,TRBJ2-7,TRBD2,CASSLAGGEQYF,TGTGCCAGCAGCTTGGCGGGAGGCGAGCAGTACTTC
TRBV4-2,TRBJ1-2,NA,CASSQERQSYGYTF,TGTGCCAGCAGCCAAGAAAGACAGAGCTATGGCTACACCTTC
TRBV19,TRBJ1-2,NA,CASTYIGGNRGYTF,TGTGCCAGTACGTACATTGGGGGGAATCGTGGCTACACCTTC
TRBV7-7,TRBJ2-1,TRBD1,CASSPGTGGNEQFF,TGTGCTAGCAGCCCAGGGACAGGGGGTAATGAGCAGTTCTTC
TRBV5-1,TRBJ2-3,TRBD2,CASSLVGLAGGRTDTQYF,TGCGCCAGCAGCTTGGTGGGACTAGCGGGAGGTCGCACAGATACGCAGTATTTT
TRBV5-4,TRBJ2-7,NA,CASSGGERDEQYF,TGTGCCAGTTCAGGTGGGGAGAGGGACGAGCAGTACTTC
TRBV10-3,TRBJ1-2,TRBD1,CAISEPGQSTAF,TGTGCCATCAGTGAGCCGGGACAGTCTACCGCCTTC
TRBV10-3,TRBJ2-1,NA,CAISESGLDQRSQFF,TGTGCCATCAGTGAGTCCGGACTGGACCAGCGGTCGCAGTTCTTC
TRBV14,TRBJ2-1,NA,CASSQDLRAEQFF,TGTGCCAGCAGCCAAGATTTGCGGGCCGAGCAGTTCTTC
TRBV2,TRBJ2-7,TRBD1,CASSTGAIEQYF,TGTGCCAGCAGCACAGGGGCGATCGAGCAGTACTTC
TRBV6-5,TRBJ2-7,NA,CASSYQDRTYEQYF,TGTGCCAGCAGTTACCAGGACAGAACCTACGAGCAGTACTTC
TRBV19,TRBJ2-1,TRBD2,CASSKTSGSYNEQFF,TGTGCCAGTAGTAAGACTAGCGGGTCCTACAATGAGCAGTTCTTC
TRBV5-1,TRBJ2-3,NA,CASSALGSTDMQYF,TGCGCCAGCAGCGCACTGGGCAGCACAGATATGCAGTATTTT
TRBV18,TRBJ1-1,NA,CASSPPEGRDENTEAFF,TGTGCCAGCTCACCACCGGAGGGGAGGGACGAGAACACTGAAGCTTTCTTT
TRBV5-5,TRBJ2-7,NA,CASSAGTEQYF,TGTGCCAGCAGCGCAGGTACCGAGCAGTACTTC
TRBV7-6,TRBJ1-1,NA,CASSLERYTEAFF,TGTGCCAGCAGCTTAGAACGGTACACTGAAGCTTTCTTT
TRBV7-9,TRBJ1-2,NA,CASSRIGGANYGYTF,TGTGCCAGCAGCCGAATAGGCGGCGCTAACTATGGCTACACCTTC
TRBV9,TRBJ2-5,NA,CASSVGVDQETQYF,TGTGCCAGCAGCGTAGGAGTGGACCAAGAGACCCAGTACTTC